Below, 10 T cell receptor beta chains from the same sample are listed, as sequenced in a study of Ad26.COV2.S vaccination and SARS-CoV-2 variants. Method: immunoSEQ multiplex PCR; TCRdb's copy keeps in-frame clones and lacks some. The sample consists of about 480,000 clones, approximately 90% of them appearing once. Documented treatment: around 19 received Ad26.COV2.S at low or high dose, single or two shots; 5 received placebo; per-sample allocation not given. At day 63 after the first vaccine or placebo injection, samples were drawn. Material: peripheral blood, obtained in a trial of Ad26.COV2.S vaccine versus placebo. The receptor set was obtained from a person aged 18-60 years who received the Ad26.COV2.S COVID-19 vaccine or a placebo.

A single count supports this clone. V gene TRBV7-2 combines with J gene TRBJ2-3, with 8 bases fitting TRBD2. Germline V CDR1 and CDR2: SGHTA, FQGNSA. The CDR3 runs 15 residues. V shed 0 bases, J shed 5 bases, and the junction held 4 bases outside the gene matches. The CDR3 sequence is CASSLAGSGRDTQYF. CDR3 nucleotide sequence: TGTGCCAGCAGCTTAGCAGGAAGCGGGAGAGATACGCAGTATTTT.

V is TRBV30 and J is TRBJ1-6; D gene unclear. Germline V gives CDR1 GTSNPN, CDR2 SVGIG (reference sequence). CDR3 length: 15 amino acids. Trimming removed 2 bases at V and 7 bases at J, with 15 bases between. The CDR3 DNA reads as TGTGCCTGGAGTCTCGTCGTTGGACGGAATTCACCCCTCCACTTT. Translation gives CAWSLVVGRNSPLHF.

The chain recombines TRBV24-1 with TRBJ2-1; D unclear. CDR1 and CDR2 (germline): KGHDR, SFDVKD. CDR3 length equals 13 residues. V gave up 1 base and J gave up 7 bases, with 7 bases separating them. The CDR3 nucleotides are TGTGCCACCAGTGATTTTAACGGGAATGAGCAGTTCTTC. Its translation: CATSDFNGNEQFF.

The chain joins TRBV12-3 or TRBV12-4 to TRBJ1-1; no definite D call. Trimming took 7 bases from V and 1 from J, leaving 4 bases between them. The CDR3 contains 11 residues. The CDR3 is CASTRNTEAFF. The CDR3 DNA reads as TGTGCCAGCACTCGGAACACTGAAGCTTTCTTT.

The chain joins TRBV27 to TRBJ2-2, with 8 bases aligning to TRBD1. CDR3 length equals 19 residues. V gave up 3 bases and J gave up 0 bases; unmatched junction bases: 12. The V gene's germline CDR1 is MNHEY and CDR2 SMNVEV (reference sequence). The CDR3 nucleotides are TGTGCCAGCAGTTTCGCCCGACCTCTGACAGGGGCGAACACCGGGGAGCTGTTTTTT. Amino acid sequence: CASSFARPLTGANTGELFF.

The CDR3 sequence: CASSPPLLETQYF. CDR3 in DNA: TGTGCCAGCTCACCACCCCTACTCGAGACCCAGTACTTC. This sequence joins TRBV18 and TRBJ2-5, with D hard to call. V lost 0 bases, J lost 5 bases, and 7 bases lay in between. The V gene's germline CDR1 is KGHSH and CDR2 LQKENI. CDR3 length: 13 residues.

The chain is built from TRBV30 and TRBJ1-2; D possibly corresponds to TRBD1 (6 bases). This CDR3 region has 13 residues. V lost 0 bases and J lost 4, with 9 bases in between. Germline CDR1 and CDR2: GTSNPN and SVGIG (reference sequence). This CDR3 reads CAWSVGGAYGYTF. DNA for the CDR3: TGTGCCTGGAGTGTGGGGGGGGCCTATGGCTACACCTTC.

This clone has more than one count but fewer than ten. CDR3 coding DNA: TGTGCCAGTAGGACCTGGGACCTAAGCACAGATACGCAGTATTTT. As protein: CASRTWDLSTDTQYF. The chain is built from TRBV19 and TRBJ2-3; D assignment may be TRBD1 or TRBD2 (5 bases each). With 6 bases removed from V and 0 bases from J, the gap between germline ends came to 13 bases. The V gene's germline CDR1 is LNHDA and CDR2 SQIVND (reference sequence). The CDR3 runs to 15 residues.

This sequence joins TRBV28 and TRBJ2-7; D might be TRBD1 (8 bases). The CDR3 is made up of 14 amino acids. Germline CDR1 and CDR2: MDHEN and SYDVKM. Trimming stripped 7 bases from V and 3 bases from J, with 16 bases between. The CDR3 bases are TGTGCCAGCATCTACAGCGGGACAGGCTACGAGCAGTACTTC. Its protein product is CASIYSGTGYEQYF. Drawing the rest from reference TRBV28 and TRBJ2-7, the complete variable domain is DVKVTQSSRYLVKRTGEKVFLECVQDMDHENMFWYRQDPGLGLRLIYFSYDVKMKEKGDIPEGYSVSREKKERFSLILESASTNQTSMYLCASIYSGTGYEQYFGPGTRLTVT.

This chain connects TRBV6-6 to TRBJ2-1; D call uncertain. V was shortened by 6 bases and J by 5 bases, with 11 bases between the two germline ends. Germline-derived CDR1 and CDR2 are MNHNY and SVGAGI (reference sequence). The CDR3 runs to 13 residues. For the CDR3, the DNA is TGTGCCAGCAGCCGACCCGGAGACAATGAGCAGTTCTTC. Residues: CASSRPGDNEQFF.